This T cell receptor (beta chain) was obtained from a study of T cells in Graves' hyperthyroidism and ophthalmopathy. TCR beta CDR3 regions were amplified from RNA. The HTBI primer set served for first-round RT-PCR of the TCR CDR3. TCRdb called the multiplex PCR reads again in MiXCR, with one record for every CDR3 protein. The sample has about 600,000 distinct CDR3 sequences, 16% seen once. Findings of the study overall: Most thyroid clonotypes that were expanded above 0.001 also turned up in blood. Classification by a 13 V-J model distinguished ophthalmopathy from stable hyperthyroidism.

Clinical symptoms, serum thyroxine and TRAb, thyroid ultrasound and orbital computed tomography were used for the diagnoses. The source of the PBMCs was less than 12 ml of fresh peripheral blood. Regarding this clonotype: Its matching antigen is unknown.

CDR1 and CDR2 from the germline V gene are MGHRA and YSYEKL. This CDR3 has 14 residues. V was clipped by 3 bases and J by 8 bases, with 11 bases between them. Sequencing used blood. The chain is built from TRBV4-1 and TRBJ1-6; D unclear. This clonotype was obtained from a woman between 35 and 50 years old with Graves' ophthalmopathy. CDR3 nucleotide sequence: TGCGCCAGCAGCCACGGACTGGTAGATTCACCCCTCCACTTT. It codes for CASSHGLVDSPLHF.